This TCR beta chain was retrieved from a study of technical replicates of blood from a few donors. The data were produced by immunoSEQ multiplex PCR, yet TCRdb's version contains in-frame clones alone and is incomplete. The repertoire has under 85,000 clones, around 88% of them found once; the top ten carry around 5.1%. The length of the CDR3 is 17 residues. Trimming left V 0 bases short and J 3 bases short, with 14 bases between. Germline CDR1 is ENHRY and CDR2 is SYGVKD. The chain uses TRBV10-3 and TRBJ2-2; tentatively, D is TRBD2 (6 bases). The material sequenced was PBMCs. The sequence was obtained from a human donor in good health. Some clones in this sample may be carry-over from other donors' samples. The CDR3 DNA follows: TGTGCCATCAGTGAGTCGAAGGGAGGAGGGTACACCGGGGAGCTGTTTTTT. It encodes CAISESKGGGYTGELFF.